The next 7 T cell receptor beta chains were all read from a single sample in a study of cytotoxic CD8 clonotypes in ibrutinib-treated CLL. Profiled with immunoSEQ multiplex PCR; TCRdb holds only in-frame clones, not every one. The sample includes about 45,000 clones, approximately 65% of them seen just once. Material: PBMCs, obtained after 24 months of ibrutinib treatment. Receptors originate from a human donor with chronic lymphocytic leukemia.

The chain links TRBV6-5 to TRBJ2-1; 7 nucleotides match TRBD1. The germline CDR1 and CDR2 sequences are MNHEY and SVGAGI. The length of the CDR3 is 15 residues. V trimming: 0 bases; J trimming: 9 bases; junction bases outside the gene matches: 8. CDR3 in amino acids: CASSYSYDRAGEQFF. DNA for the CDR3: TGTGCCAGCAGTTACTCTTACGACAGGGCGGGTGAGCAGTTCTTC.

This clone has more than one count but fewer than ten. The chain carries TRBV18 and TRBJ1-2; 7 nucleotides match TRBD1. CDR1 and CDR2 from the germline V gene are KGHSH and LQKENI. The junction had 10 bases not matched to a gene; V was cut back by 5 bases and J by 7 bases. This CDR3 comprises 14 residues. In DNA, the CDR3 is TGTGCCAGCTCATCAGAGACAGGGATGGGTGGCTACACCTTC. Protein sequence: CASSSETGMGGYTF.

The gene calls are TRBV19 and TRBJ2-3; 9 bases map to TRBD2. V dropped 5 bases and J dropped 1; count of bases not matched to a gene: 7. CDR1 is LNHDA, CDR2 SQIVND, per germline (reference sequence). The CDR3 totals 16 residues. The CDR3 region has the DNA TGTGCCAGTAGTGTAGCGGGAGCGATAGGCACAGATACGCAGTATTTT. As protein: CASSVAGAIGTDTQYF.

The chain combines TRBV5-4 with TRBJ2-7, with a tentative D call TRBD2 (5 bases). Per the germline V gene, CDR1 is SGHNT and CDR2 is YYREEE (reference sequence). The CDR3 sequence is 13 residues long. V lost 0 bases and J lost 4, with 8 bases in between. CDR3 loop: CASSLAGFYEQYF. The CDR3 nucleotides read TGTGCCAGCAGCTTGGCGGGGTTTTACGAGCAGTACTTC.

The rearrangement uses TRBV15 and TRBJ1-2; tentatively, D is TRBD1 (6 bases). Germline CDR1 and CDR2: LNHNV and YYDKDF (reference sequence). The V and J ends lost 0 bases and 7 bases respectively, with 12 bases between them. This CDR3 region has 14 residues. CDR3 sequence (DNA): TGTGCCACCAGCAGAGAAGGGGAGACAGGTGGCTACACCTTC. This codes for CATSREGETGGYTF.

This chain joins TRBV30 and TRBJ2-2; D not certain. The germline gives CDR1 GTSNPN, CDR2 SVGIG (reference sequence). V lost 4 bases, J lost 6 bases, and 6 bases lay in between. The CDR3 is 11 residues long. The chain's CDR3 is CAWTIAGELFF. CDR3 nucleotide sequence: TGTGCCTGGACTATAGCCGGGGAGCTGTTTTTT.

CDR3 nucleotide sequence: TGTGCCAGCTCATTCACTAGTATTGGCGAGCAGTACTTC. This gives the protein CASSFTSIGEQYF. The chain combines TRBV18 with TRBJ2-7; weak D call: TRBD2 (5 bases). V lost 5 bases and J 6 bases, leaving 14 bases between the germline ends. This CDR3 is built from 13 residues. Per germline, CDR1 KGHSH and CDR2 LQKENI.